This T cell receptor beta chain was obtained from a study of blood T cell repertoires in COVID-19. The ends lost 4 bases at V and 6 bases at J; junction bases unmatched: 7. CDR3 length: 15 residues. Germline V gives CDR1 LGHNA, CDR2 YNFKEQ. This table comes from immunoSEQ multiplex PCR, and its TCRdb copy is limited to in-frame clones, with some not included. Of 200,000 to 300,000 clones in the sample, approximately 81% were seen once. Material: peripheral blood. The sequence came from a man aged 55 to 69 with acute or convalescent COVID-19. This chain links TRBV4-2 with TRBJ2-2, with TRBD1 matching 8 bases. CDR3 DNA sequence: TGTGCCAGCAGCCCGACAGGGGTGGGAGCCGGGGAGCTGTTTTTT. This sequence encodes CASSPTGVGAGELFF.